These T cell receptor beta chains were read from a single sample in a study of CD8 T cells in ankylosing spondylitis. TCRdb re-analysed the 5' RACE reads in MiXCR, keeping a single row per CDR3 protein. There are approximately 150,000 distinct CDR3 sequences in the sample; about 32% occur only once, and approximately 5.9% lies in the top ten. Sequences were obtained from synovial fluid, either unsorted or a sorted T cell fraction (not recorded which). The receptors originated from a male donor with ankylosing spondylitis. Each CDR3 is given with its conserved first and last residue. A D gene is named only where the DNA matches it firmly. Clone size is stated in some rows and not others, as once, few, many or a class when expanded.

>-|TRBV9|TRBJ2-3|-
TGTGCCAGCTCAGGCGGTAGCACAGATACGCAGTATTTT
CASSGGSTDTQYF
>-|TRBV6-1|TRBJ2-3|-
TGTGCCAGCAGCCGAGCCGTAGGAGGCTTCGCGGATACGCAGTATTTT
CASSRAVGGFADTQYF
>many|TRBV29-1|TRBJ2-7|-
TGCAGCGCTGGGGAGAACGCTGCCTACGAGCAGTACTTC
CSAGENAAYEQYF
>few|TRBV12-3/TRBV12-4|TRBJ1-3|TRBD1
TGTGCCAGCAGTTTCCCCCCTCGGACAGGTGGAAACACCATATATTTT
CASSFPPRTGGNTIYF
>-|TRBV5-1|TRBJ2-5|TRBD1
TGCGCCAGCAGCTTGTCTCAGGGGGCTGCAGAGACCCAGTACTTC
CASSLSQGAAETQYF
>few|TRBV6-2/TRBV6-3|TRBJ2-6|TRBD2
TGTGCCAGCACCAAAACGTGGGGGGGACTCTCTGGGGCCAACGTCCTGACTTTC
CASTKTWGGLSGANVLTF
>few|TRBV7-9|TRBJ2-7|TRBD2
TGTGCCAGCAGCTTATGGCCTAGCGGGTCCTACGAGCAGTACTTC
CASSLWPSGSYEQYF
>-|TRBV6-1|TRBJ1-2|-
TGTGCCAGCAGTCCGACAGGAGGGGCCTCTGGCCCCTATGGCTACACCTTC
CASSPTGGASGPYGYTF
>-|TRBV11-2|TRBJ1-5|TRBD1
TGTGCCAGCAGCTCTACAGGGGACAATCAGCCCCAGCATTTT
CASSSTGDNQPQHF
>-|TRBV20-1|TRBJ1-2|-
TGCAGTGCTAGTCCAGGTGCCTACAACTATGGCTACACCTTC
CSASPGAYNYGYTF
>once|TRBV12-3/TRBV12-4|TRBJ1-1|-
TGTGCCGTCCTGGCGGGGGGGAACACTGAAGCTTTCTTT
CAVLAGGNTEAFF
>few|TRBV6-1|TRBJ1-6|-
TGTGCCAGCAAATCCCAGGCTCCAGGGAATTCACCCCTCCACTTT
CASKSQAPGNSPLHF
>-|TRBV6-5|TRBJ2-1|-
TGTGCCAGCAGTTATATGGGGACAAACAATGAGCAGTTCTTC
CASSYMGTNNEQFF
>few|TRBV7-2|TRBJ1-2|TRBD1
TGTGCCAGCAGCTTAGGAGTCGGACAGGGGAACTATGGCTACACCTTC
CASSLGVGQGNYGYTF
>-|TRBV11-2|TRBJ2-3|TRBD2
TGTGCCACCCTACTAGCGGGAGGCCCTAGCACAGATACGCAGTATTTT
CATLLAGGPSTDTQYF
>many|TRBV4-1|TRBJ2-1|TRBD2
TGCGCCAGCAGCCAAGAGACTAGCGGGAGGGCCGCCGGGTTCTTC
CASSQETSGRAAGFF
>many|TRBV12-3/TRBV12-4|TRBJ1-2|-
TGTGCCAGCAGTTTAGCGGCGGCGCAGCACTATGGCTACACCTTC
CASSLAAAQHYGYTF